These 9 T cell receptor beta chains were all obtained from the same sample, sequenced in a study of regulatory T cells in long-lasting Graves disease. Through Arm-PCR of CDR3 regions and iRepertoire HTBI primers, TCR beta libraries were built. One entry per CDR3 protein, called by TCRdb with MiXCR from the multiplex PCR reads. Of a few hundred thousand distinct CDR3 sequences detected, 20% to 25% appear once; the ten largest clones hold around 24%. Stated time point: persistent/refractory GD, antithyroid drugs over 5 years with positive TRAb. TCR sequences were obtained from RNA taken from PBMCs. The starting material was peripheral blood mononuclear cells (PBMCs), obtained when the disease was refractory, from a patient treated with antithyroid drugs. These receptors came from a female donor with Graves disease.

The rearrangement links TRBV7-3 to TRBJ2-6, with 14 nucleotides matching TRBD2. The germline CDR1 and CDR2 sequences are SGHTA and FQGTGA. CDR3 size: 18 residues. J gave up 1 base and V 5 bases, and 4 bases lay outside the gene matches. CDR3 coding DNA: TGTGCCAGCAGCCGCGGACTAGCGGGAGGATCTGGGGCCAACGTCCTGACTTTC. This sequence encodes CASSRGLAGGSGANVLTF.

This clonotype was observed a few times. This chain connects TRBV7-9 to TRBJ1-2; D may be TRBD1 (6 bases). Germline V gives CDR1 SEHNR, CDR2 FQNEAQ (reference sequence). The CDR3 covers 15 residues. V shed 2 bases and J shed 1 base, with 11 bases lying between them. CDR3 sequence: CASSLQNRDNYGYTF. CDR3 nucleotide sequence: TGTGCCAGCAGCTTACAAAACAGGGATAACTATGGCTACACCTTC.

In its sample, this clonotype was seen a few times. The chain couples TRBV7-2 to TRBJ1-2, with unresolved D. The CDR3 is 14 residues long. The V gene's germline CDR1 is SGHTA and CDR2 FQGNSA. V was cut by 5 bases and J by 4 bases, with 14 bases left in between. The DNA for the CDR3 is TGTGCCAGCAGCCCCGCGGCACCTACCTATGGCTACACCTTC. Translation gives CASSPAAPTYGYTF.

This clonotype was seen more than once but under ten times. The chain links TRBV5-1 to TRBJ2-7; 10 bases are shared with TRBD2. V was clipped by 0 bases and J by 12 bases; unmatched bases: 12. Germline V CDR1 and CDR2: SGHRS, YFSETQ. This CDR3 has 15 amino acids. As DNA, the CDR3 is TGCGCCAGCAGCTTGGAGCTAGCGGGAGCCGGCCGATGGTACTTC. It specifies CASSLELAGAGRWYF. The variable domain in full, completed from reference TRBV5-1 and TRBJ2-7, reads KAGVTQTPRYLIKTRGQQVTLSCSPISGHRSVSWYQQTPGQGLQFLFEYFSETQRNKGNFPGRFSGRQFSNSRSEMNVSTLELGDSALYLCASSLELAGAGRWYFGPGTRLTVT.

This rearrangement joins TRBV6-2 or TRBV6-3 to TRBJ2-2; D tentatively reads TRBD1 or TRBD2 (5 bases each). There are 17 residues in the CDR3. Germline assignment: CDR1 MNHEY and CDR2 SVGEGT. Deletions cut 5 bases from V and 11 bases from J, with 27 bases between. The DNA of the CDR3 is TGTGCCAGCAGTCCGCAAAGGGGAGATGGGCTTATCTTCGAGCTGTTTTTT. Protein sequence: CASSPQRGDGLIFELFF.

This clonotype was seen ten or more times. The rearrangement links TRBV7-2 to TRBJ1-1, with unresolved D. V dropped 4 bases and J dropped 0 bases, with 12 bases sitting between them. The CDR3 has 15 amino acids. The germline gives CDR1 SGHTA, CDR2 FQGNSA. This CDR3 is CASSSGSGLNTEAFF. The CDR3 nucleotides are TGTGCCAGCAGCTCTGGTTCAGGCTTGAACACTGAAGCTTTCTTT. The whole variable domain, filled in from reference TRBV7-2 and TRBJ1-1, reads GAGVSQSPSNKVTEKGKDVELRCDPISGHTALYWYRQSLGQGLEFLIYFQGNSAPDKSGLPSDRFSAERTGGSVSTLTIQRTQQEDSAVYLCASSSGSGLNTEAFFGQGTRLTVV.

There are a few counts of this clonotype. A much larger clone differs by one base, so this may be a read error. DNA for the CDR3: TGTACCAGCAGCCTATCTATGAACACTGAAGCTTTCTTT. This encodes CTSSLSMNTEAFF. The chain recombines TRBV11-3 with TRBJ1-1; D uncertain. The germline CDR1 and CDR2 sequences are SGHNT and YENEEA. The length of the CDR3 is 13 residues. The full variable domain, in which reference TRBV11-3 and TRBJ1-1 provide the parts outside the CDR3, is EAGVVQSPRYKIIEKKQPVAFWCNPISGHNTLYWYLQNLGQGPELLIRYENEEAVDDSQLPKDRFSAERLKGVDSTLKIQPAELGDSAVYLCTSSLSMNTEAFFGQGTRLTVV.

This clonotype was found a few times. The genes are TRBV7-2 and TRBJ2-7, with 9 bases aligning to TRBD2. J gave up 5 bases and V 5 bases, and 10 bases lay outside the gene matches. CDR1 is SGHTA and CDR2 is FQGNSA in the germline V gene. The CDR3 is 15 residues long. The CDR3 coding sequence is TGTGCCAGCAGCCATATAGCGGGAGACGTTCACGAGCAGTACTTC. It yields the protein CASSHIAGDVHEQYF.

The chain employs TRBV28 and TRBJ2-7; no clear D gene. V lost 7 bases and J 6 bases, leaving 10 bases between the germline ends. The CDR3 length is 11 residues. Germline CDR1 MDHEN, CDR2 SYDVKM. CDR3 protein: CASTSPPEQYF. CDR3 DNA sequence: TGTGCCAGCACCTCACCCCCCGAGCAGTACTTC.